One sample yielded the 20 T cell receptor beta chains listed below, sequenced in a study of shared clonotypes between healthy human individuals. Repertoires were generated with immunoSEQ multiplex PCR, while TCRdb's copy carries only in-frame clones and drops some. The table has over a million clones, about four fifths seen once. Specimen: memory CD4+ T cells from PBMCs. The subset denotes: CD45RA-negative fraction. The receptors here all came from a man between 18 and 35 years old in good health. Some clones in this sample may be carry-over from other donors' samples.

The rearrangement links TRBV6-5 to TRBJ1-6; D remains ambiguous. Germline CDR1 MNHEY, CDR2 SVGAGI. V gave up 2 bases and J gave up 0 bases, with 8 bases separating them. The CDR3 runs 16 residues. The CDR3 DNA follows: TGTGCCAGCAGTTACGGCGACAACTCCTATAATTCACCCCTCCACTTT. This codes for CASSYGDNSYNSPLHF.

A word on this clone: The same CDR3 is also encoded by other DNA sequences in this sample. This chain uses TRBV28 with TRBJ1-4; D is ambiguous. CDR3 length equals 12 residues. CDR1 MDHEN and CDR2 SYDVKM come from the germline V gene. V was clipped by 4 bases and J by 2 bases, with 2 bases between them. This chain's CDR3 is CASSSTNEKLFF. CDR3 coding DNA: TGTGCCAGCAGTTCTACTAATGAAAAACTGTTTTTT.

The genes are TRBV19 and TRBJ2-5, with 10 positions matching TRBD1. The CDR3 length is 15 residues. Germline CDR1 is LNHDA and CDR2 is SQIVND (reference sequence). The V segment lost 6 bases and the J segment 4 bases; nucleotides outside the gene matches: 8. In DNA, the CDR3 is TGTGCCAGTAGCACCCGACAGGGGGCTAGAGAGACCCAGTACTTC. It codes for CASSTRQGARETQYF.

The chain has TRBV9 and TRBJ1-5; tentative D call: TRBD1 (6 bases). Germline CDR1 SGDLS, CDR2 YYNGEE. The CDR3 consists of 15 residues. V lost 0 bases and J lost 4, with 11 bases in between. CDR3 residues: CASSVGDIVNQPQHF. In DNA, the CDR3 is TGTGCCAGCAGCGTAGGGGACATTGTTAATCAGCCCCAGCATTTT.

The rearrangement uses TRBV4-2 and TRBJ1-2, with D hard to call. The CDR3 contains 15 residues. Trimming left V 0 bases short and J 4 bases short, with 12 bases between. The germline gives CDR1 LGHNA, CDR2 YNFKEQ. The CDR3 DNA is TGTGCCAGCAGCCAAGATCGTGGGTCCGGCTATGGCTACACCTTC. Amino acids: CASSQDRGSGYGYTF.

The rearrangement joins TRBV5-1 to TRBJ1-2, with D tentatively TRBD1 (6 bases). Germline CDR1 and CDR2: SGHRS and YFSETQ. The CDR3 totals 15 residues. The V gene lost 0 bases and the J gene lost 5 bases, with 14 bases spanning the gap. The CDR3 sequence: CASSLAVGQWYGYTF. The CDR3 nucleotides are TGCGCCAGCAGCTTGGCCGTCGGACAGTGGTATGGCTACACCTTC.

The V gene is TRBV6-1, the J gene TRBJ1-5, with 7 nucleotides matching TRBD1. The CDR3 contains 15 residues. The V segment lost 6 bases and the J segment 9 bases; nucleotides outside the gene matches: 14. The germline V gene has CDR1 MNHNS and CDR2 SASEGT. The CDR3 nucleotides read TGTGCCAGCAGGTCCATTGACAGGGTAGCGGGGCCCCAGCATTTT. Its translation is CASRSIDRVAGPQHF.

The V call is TRBV6-5, the J call TRBJ2-7; TRBD2 might be the D (5 bases). The CDR3 has 14 amino acids. CDR1 MNHEY and CDR2 SVGAGI come from the germline V gene. The V end lost 5 bases, the J end lost 1 base, and 12 bases lay between the germline ends. The CDR3 nucleotides are TGTGCCAGCAGTGACCTCGGGATTTCCTACGAGCAGTACTTC. Residues: CASSDLGISYEQYF.

V is TRBV2 and J is TRBJ2-2; 8 positions agree with TRBD2. Germline V lookup: CDR1 SNHLY, CDR2 FYNNEI. V lost 1 base and J lost 4; bases outside the gene matches: 8. CDR3 length equals 17 residues. In DNA, the CDR3 is TGTGCCAGCAGTGAAGGCGGGACTAGGATTCTCACCGGGGAGCTGTTTTTT. Its protein product is CASSEGGTRILTGELFF.

The chain couples TRBV5-1 to TRBJ1-1; 7 bases line up with TRBD1. Germline CDR1 and CDR2: SGHRS and YFSETQ. Losses at the gene ends were 0 bases for V and 3 bases for J; bases not matched to a gene: 2. This CDR3 is built from 14 residues. The CDR3 DNA is TGCGCCAGCAGCTTGGGGACAGGTGACACTGAAGCTTTCTTT. Translation gives CASSLGTGDTEAFF.

This clone was recorded a few times. The gene calls are TRBV6-1 and TRBJ1-1, with D uncertain. The germline V gene has CDR1 MNHNS and CDR2 SASEGT. This CDR3 contains 11 residues. V was trimmed by 8 bases and J by 0 bases, leaving 4 bases between them. Written as DNA, the CDR3 is TGTGCCAGCCCCATGAACACTGAAGCTTTCTTT. This translates into CASPMNTEAFF.

This clone appeared once. The chain employs TRBV2 and TRBJ2-5; D tentatively reads TRBD1 or TRBD2 (5 bases each). Per germline, CDR1 SNHLY and CDR2 FYNNEI. V was pared by 6 bases and J by 2 bases, with 16 bases between. The CDR3 totals 15 residues. CDR3 amino acids: CASSQITGGQETQYF. Written as DNA, the CDR3 is TGTGCCAGCAGCCAAATTACAGGAGGACAAGAGACCCAGTACTTC.

This clone came up a few times. This chain joins TRBV19 and TRBJ2-3, with 11 bases identical to TRBD1. V trimming: 5 bases; J trimming: 6 bases; junction bases outside the gene matches: 10. The CDR3 consists of 16 residues. Per germline, CDR1 LNHDA and CDR2 SQIVND (reference sequence). The CDR3 loop is CASSVNTGTGGDTQYF. CDR3 coding DNA: TGTGCCAGTAGTGTCAATACCGGGACAGGGGGTGATACGCAGTATTTT.

The chain has TRBV9 and TRBJ1-2; TRBD1 matches at 8 bases. Germline CDR1 is SGDLS and CDR2 is YYNGEE. The CDR3 consists of 15 residues. Germline trimming cut 4 bases from V and 5 bases from J; bases unmatched to any gene: 10. The DNA of the CDR3 is TGTGCCAGCAGCAACCCCGGGACAGGCACATATGGCTACACCTTC. It specifies CASSNPGTGTYGYTF. The entire variable domain, with the rest obtained from reference TRBV9 and TRBJ1-2, is as follows: DSGVTQTPKHLITATGQRVTLRCSPRSGDLSVYWYQQSLDQGLQFLIQYYNGEERAKGNILERFSAQQFPDLHSELNLSSLELGDSALYFCASSNPGTGTYGYTFGSGTRLTVV.

Comment on this clone: The same CDR3 arises from other DNA sequences in this sample as well. The chain recombines TRBV7-2 with TRBJ1-2; D gene ambiguous. The CDR3 contains 14 residues. V was pared by 5 bases and J by 0 bases, with 10 bases between. CDR1 SGHTA and CDR2 FQGNSA come from the germline V gene. This chain's CDR3 is CASSPGPANYGYTF. The CDR3 DNA follows: TGTGCCAGCAGCCCCGGACCGGCTAACTATGGCTACACCTTC.

This clone was seen more than once but under ten times. J is TRBJ1-1 and V is TRBV14; D unresolved. Trimming removed 4 bases at V and 6 bases at J, with 12 bases between. The CDR3 totals 13 residues. The germline V gene has CDR1 SGHDN and CDR2 FVKESK. The CDR3 DNA reads TGTGCCAGCAGCCTTCATCGGAGCGCTGAAGCTTTCTTT. This sequence encodes CASSLHRSAEAFF.

The chain carries TRBV28 and TRBJ1-5; a possible D gene is TRBD1 (5 bases). The CDR3 has 17 residues. Trimming took 6 bases from V and 0 from J, leaving 18 bases between them. CDR1 and CDR2 (germline): MDHEN, SYDVKM. DNA of the CDR3: TGTGCCAGCAGCCCGGGGCCCGGGGGGGATAGCAATCAGCCCCAGCATTTT. Translated, it gives CASSPGPGGDSNQPQHF.

The chain has TRBV6-1 and TRBJ1-1; the D gene is possibly TRBD1 (5 bases). The CDR3 sequence is 14 residues long. The V gene lost 8 bases and the J gene lost 0 bases, with 13 bases spanning the gap. Germline CDR1 is MNHNS and CDR2 is SASEGT. CDR3 DNA sequence: TGTGCCAGCGGAGGTCGACAGTTGAACACTGAAGCTTTCTTT. Protein sequence: CASGGRQLNTEAFF.

The rearrangement links TRBV28 to TRBJ1-5; tentative D call: TRBD1 (5 bases). CDR3 length: 15 amino acids. In germline, CDR1 is MDHEN, CDR2 SYDVKM. Between the trimmed V and J ends, which lost 8 bases and 2 bases, there was a span of 16 bases. For the CDR3, the DNA is TGTGCCAGCCTACCGGGGGGGTTTCGCAATCAGCCCCAGCATTTT. Translating it yields CASLPGGFRNQPQHF.

The gene calls are TRBV28 and TRBJ1-5, with TRBD1 identical over 10 bases. V gave up 5 bases and J gave up 4 bases; unmatched junction bases: 14. Germline V gives CDR1 MDHEN, CDR2 SYDVKM. The length of the CDR3 is 18 residues. The CDR3 loop is CASSPRGTGVEPNQPQHF. The CDR3 nucleotides read TGTGCCAGCAGTCCCCGAGGGACAGGGGTTGAACCGAATCAGCCCCAGCATTTT.